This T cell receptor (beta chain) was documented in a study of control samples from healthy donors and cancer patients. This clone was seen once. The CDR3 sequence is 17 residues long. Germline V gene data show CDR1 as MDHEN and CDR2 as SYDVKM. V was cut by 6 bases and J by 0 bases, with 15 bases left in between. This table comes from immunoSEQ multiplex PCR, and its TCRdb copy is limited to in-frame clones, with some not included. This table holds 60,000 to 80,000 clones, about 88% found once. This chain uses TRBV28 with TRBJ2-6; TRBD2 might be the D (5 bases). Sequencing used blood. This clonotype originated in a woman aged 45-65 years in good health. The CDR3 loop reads CASSILTSASGANVLTF. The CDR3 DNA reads TGTGCCAGCAGCATACTAACTAGTGCCTCTGGGGCCAACGTCCTGACTTTC.